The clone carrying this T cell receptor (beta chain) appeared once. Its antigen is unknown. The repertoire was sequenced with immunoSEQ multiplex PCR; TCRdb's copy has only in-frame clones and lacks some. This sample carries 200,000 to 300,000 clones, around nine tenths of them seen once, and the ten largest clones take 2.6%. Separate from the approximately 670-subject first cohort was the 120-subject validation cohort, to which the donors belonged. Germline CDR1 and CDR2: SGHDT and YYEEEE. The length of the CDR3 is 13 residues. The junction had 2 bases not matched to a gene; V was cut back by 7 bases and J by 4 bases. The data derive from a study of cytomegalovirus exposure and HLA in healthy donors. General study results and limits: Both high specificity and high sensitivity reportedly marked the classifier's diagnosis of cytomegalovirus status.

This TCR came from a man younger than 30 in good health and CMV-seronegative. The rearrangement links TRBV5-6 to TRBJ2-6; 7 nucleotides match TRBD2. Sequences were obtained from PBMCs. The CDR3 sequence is CASGRAGANVLTF. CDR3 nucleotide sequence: TGTGCCAGCGGGAGGGCCGGGGCCAACGTCCTGACTTTC.